This T cell receptor beta chain is drawn from a study of blood T cells in healthy people across ages (dated by TCRdb to between 2015 and 2017). Context from the whole study: Template switching captured roughly one uniquely barcoded TCR beta cDNA molecule per two T cells in model experiments. The study analyzed two additional independent replicas of 1 million unique cDNA reads from the same blood draw for two donors, one aged 18 to 30 and one aged 80 or older. Donors were grouped into four age groups: young (average roughly 16 years), middle-aged (about 40), aged (roughly 62) and long-lived (approximately 75). To avoid experimental bias, donors of different ages were distributed randomly across sequencing lanes. Age-related changes in TCR beta repertoire diversity were measured in the study by deep sequencing normalized with unique cDNA molecular identifiers. General findings and caveats noted by the study authors: The CMV infection status of donors was not known, potentially confounding age-related changes in expanded clonotypes. Estimates of total diversity based on one million sequenced T cells were regarded as lower bounds and as underestimates. Conclusive comparison of naive and antigen-experienced compartments was prevented by the profiling of bulk unsorted PBMCs. As age increased, observed TCR beta diversity per million T cells dropped in a roughly linear way, and a significant reduction was already evident by age 40. Compared with the aged group, the long-lived group had more naive CD4+ T cells, fewer expanded clones and increased TCR diversity, suggesting age selection. There was a strong correlation between observed TCR beta diversity and the percentage of naive T cells measured by flow cytometry.

Concerning this clonotype: No cognate antigen has been identified for it. No much larger clonotype is one base removed from it; base qualities were not supplied.

Receptor libraries were prepared by 5' RACE. Instrument on record: Illumina HiSeq 2500. A second PCR of roughly 6 to 12 cycles was run with a J-beta primer mix and a sample-barcoded 5' primer. Each TCR beta cDNA molecule received a unique molecular identifier from a template-switch 5' adaptor carrying 12 random nucleotides. At least 2.5 million CDR3-containing paired-end reads were obtained from each sample. All of the RNA was converted into first-strand cDNA using the Mint cDNA synthesis kit, with a TRBC-specific oligonucleotide serving as the primer. Following uracil-DNA glycosylase treatment, all cDNA underwent a first 18-cycle PCR with the universal primers M1SS and BC2_uni_R. The study's processing was this. For normalization, 1 million high-quality reads were randomly selected from each sample, with every read carrying a distinct molecular identifier. Reads with shared molecular identifiers were discarded instead of being binned into consensus sequences. MiTCR, with a Q25 quality threshold and the strictest error-elimination algorithm, was used for CDR3 identification, clonotype clustering and error correction. Lower-bound total TCR beta diversity was estimated with a nonparametric unseen species model using Euler transformation. The raw public data were reprocessed by TCRdb itself: fastp quality trimming at Q25, MiXCR clonotype calling, in-frame beta chains only. Rows are combined by CDR3 protein, so each entry shows the most common genes and DNA. TCRdb's processing, not the authors', yielded these V and J calls. In all, the sample holds 540,000 or so distinct CDR3 sequences, and around 50% of those were seen once. About 26% of the sample rests with the top ten.

Systemically healthy Caucasian individuals from Russia, roughly 40 in total and aged roughly 6 to 100 years, were included as donors. Each donor gave about 9.7 milliliters of peripheral blood, drawn into EDTA-treated Vacutainer tubes. Ficoll-Paque density-gradient centrifugation was used to isolate PBMCs, with at least 6 million per sample. Total RNA was extracted from PBMCs with Trizol reagent, with at least 5.5 micrograms obtained per sample. Naive CD45RAhigh/CD27high T cell percentages were measured by flow cytometry on a PBMC aliquot from every donor. Specimen: blood. This TCR was recovered from a man older than 75 in good health.

The CDR3 is CASTQLGTGELFF. The nucleotide sequence reads TGTGCCAGCACCCAACTGGGCACCGGGGAGCTGTTTTTT. The chain joins TRBV7-9 to TRBJ2-2; a confident D gene designation cannot be given. CDR1 SEHNR and CDR2 FQNEAQ are derived from the germline V gene (reference sequence). Taken from cysteine to phenylalanine, the CDR3 has 13 residues. CDR3 DNA is the only sequence kept; it has 39 bases, read in frame from the first base. V drops 7 bases and J drops 4 bases, leaving 10 bases in between.